The T cell receptor beta chain under discussion was sequenced for a study of monozygotic twins with inflammatory bowel disease (dated by TCRdb to the late 2010s). General notes on the study: The complete study included about 30 monozygotic twin pairs: 19 IBD-discordant Danish pairs and nine German pairs, of which four were IBD-concordant and five were IBD-discordant. Disease-associated traits were sought mainly through comparisons between IBD patients and their genetically identical healthy co-twins within discordant pairs. Each individual had, on average, about 151 000 unique TCRalpha sequences and 181 000 unique TCRbeta sequences available for analysis. General findings and caveats noted by the study authors: The analysis was unable to tell different T cell subtypes apart. TCRbeta repertoire diversity, by inverse Simpson index, was decreased in IBD patients compared with their healthy co-twins. The results gave no support for a single strong signal or clonotype linked to IBD. No difference in repertoire similarity was observed between concordant and discordant twins, possibly owing to limited statistical power. IBD patients shared fewer clonotypes with other individuals than healthy twins did, most markedly in patients showing signs of disease activity. Because patients received different immunosuppressive treatments, the repertoires may have picked up extra background noise and variability between individuals.

From each donor, a roughly 2.3 ml peripheral blood sample was drawn into PAXgene tubes and stored at -80 degrees C. Total RNA was isolated from whole blood with the PAXgene blood miRNA kit on an automated QIAcube, without T cell sorting. Peripheral blood from monozygotic twin pairs who were concordant or discordant for inflammatory bowel disease underwent deep TCRalpha and TCRbeta repertoire profiling using unique molecular barcoding. Smoking habits were recorded for all twin pairs, and individuals were classified as current, former or never smokers. The CDR3 covers 15 residues, taking in both the cysteine and the phenylalanine. Only the protein is available. CDR1 is given as SGHTA and CDR2 as FQGNSA, both from the germline V gene. On this clonotype: What antigen it recognizes has not been identified.

Libraries were built with 5' RACE. Each TCR library was prepared from around 3,400 ng of total RNA. For each sample, cDNA was synthesized in eight separate reactions using SMARTScribe reverse transcriptase. During cDNA synthesis, template switching was used to introduce unique molecular identifiers that contained a 6-nucleotide sample barcode. Amplification of TCRalpha and TCRbeta cDNA involved two nested PCRs of around 15 and 9 cycles, and each PCR was followed by bead purification. Before amplification, the cDNA was treated with uracil DNA-glycosylase and purified using the QIAquick PCR purification kit. The second PCR added Illumina TruSeq-compatible adapters along with sample-specific barcodes. TapeStation and Qubit were used to check library quality and concentration, and 4.5 to 6.5 ng of each library was pooled. Pooled libraries were sequenced on an Illumina HiSeq2500 single-index Rapid Run with 2 x 100 bp reads and custom sequencing primers. The original pipeline was this. MiGEC version 1.2.6 was used for UMI-based consensus assembly, which corrected PCR and sequencing errors. MiXCR version 2.1.1 handled V(D)J alignment, clonotype assembly and CDR3 extraction. Gene usage, clonotype sharing and MAIT/NKT TCR abundance were normalised by analysing the top 1000, 10 000 and 20 000 clonotypes per sample. After downsampling to 27 000 UMIs, diversity was calculated as the inverse Simpson index using the vegan R package. Paired Mann-Whitney U tests on discordant twin pairs were used, with Benjamini-Hochberg multiple-testing correction. TCRdb reprocessed the sequencing reads and holds a single record per CDR3 protein sequence, with no DNA. The V and J calls here are based on TCRdb, not the publication. The record for this sample contains about 300,000 distinct CDR3 sequences. Over 5.5% of the sample is in the top ten clones.

Material: blood. The sequence was obtained from a human donor with ulcerative colitis or Crohn's disease, or a healthy co-twin of an affected twin (not recorded which). The chain uses TRBV7-2 and TRBJ1-4; TCRdb lists TRBD1, though no DNA is available to test this call. The encoded CDR3 is CASSTYRGTNEKLFF.